Below, one TCR beta chain is given with its context. The antigen remains unidentified. The data originate from a study of T cell responses to AZD1222 COVID-19 vaccine. Study findings and constraints: Clonal diversity was possibly underestimated, and the donors were mostly white British, with more females. Only six people who got AZD1222 tested seropositive at baseline.

CDR3 length: 18 amino acids. From germline, CDR1 is MNHEY and CDR2 SVGEGT. V shed 0 bases, J shed 6 bases, and the junction held 8 bases outside the gene matches. Sequencing used immunoSEQ multiplex PCR; TCRdb keeps in-frame clones, though not all of them. The sample contains about 140,000 clones, about 89% of which appear only once. This sequence was found in an adult in good health. The gene calls are TRBV6-2 or TRBV6-3 and TRBJ2-1, with TRBD2 matching 13 bases. Sequenced material: peripheral blood, taken on day 0 of AZD1222 vaccination. The CDR3 region has the DNA TGTGCCAGCAGTTACTCCTGGACTAGCGGGAGATGGACCAATGAGCAGTTCTTC. This encodes CASSYSWTSGRWTNEQFF.